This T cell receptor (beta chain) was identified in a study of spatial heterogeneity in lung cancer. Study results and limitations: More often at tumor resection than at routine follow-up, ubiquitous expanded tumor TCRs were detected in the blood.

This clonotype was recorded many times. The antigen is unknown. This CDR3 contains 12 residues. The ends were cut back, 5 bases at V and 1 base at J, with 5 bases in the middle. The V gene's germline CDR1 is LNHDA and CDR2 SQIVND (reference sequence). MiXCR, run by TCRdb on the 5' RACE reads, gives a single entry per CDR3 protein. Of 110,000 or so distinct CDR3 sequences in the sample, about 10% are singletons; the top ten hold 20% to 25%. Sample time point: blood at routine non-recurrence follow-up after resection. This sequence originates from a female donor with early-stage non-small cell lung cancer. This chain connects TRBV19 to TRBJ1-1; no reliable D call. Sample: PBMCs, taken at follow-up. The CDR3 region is CASSFRNTEAFF. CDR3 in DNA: TGTGCCAGTAGTTTCAGGAACACTGAAGCTTTCTTT.